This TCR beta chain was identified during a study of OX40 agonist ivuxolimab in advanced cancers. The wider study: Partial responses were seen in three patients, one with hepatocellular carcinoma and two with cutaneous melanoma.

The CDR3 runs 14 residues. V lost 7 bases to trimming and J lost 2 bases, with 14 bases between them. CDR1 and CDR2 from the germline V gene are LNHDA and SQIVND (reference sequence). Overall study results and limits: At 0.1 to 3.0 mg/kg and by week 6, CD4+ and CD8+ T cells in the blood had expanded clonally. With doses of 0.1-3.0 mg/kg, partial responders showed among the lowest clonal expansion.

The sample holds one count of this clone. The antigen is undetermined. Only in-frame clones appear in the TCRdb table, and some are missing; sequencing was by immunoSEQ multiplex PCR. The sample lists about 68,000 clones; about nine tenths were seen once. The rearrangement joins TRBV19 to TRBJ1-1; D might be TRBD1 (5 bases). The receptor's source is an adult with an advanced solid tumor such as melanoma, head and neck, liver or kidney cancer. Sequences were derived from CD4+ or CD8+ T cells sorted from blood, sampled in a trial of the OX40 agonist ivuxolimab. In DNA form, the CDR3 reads TGTGCCAGTAATTATGGGGGGATCAACACTGAAGCTTTCTTT. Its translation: CASNYGGINTEAFF.